This TCR beta chain was obtained from a study of shared clonotypes between healthy human individuals. Findings and limits, study-wide: Generation probabilities were higher for clonotypes shared across all four sorted-subset donors than for unshared ones. Among donors, the sharing of clonotypes was expected to be influenced by sequencing depth. In general, naive subsets displayed greater estimated richness than memory subsets did.

At deep level, the assay was performed. The repertoire was sequenced with immunoSEQ multiplex PCR; TCRdb's copy has only in-frame clones and lacks some. The table lists about 680,000 clones, around 92% of them singletons. Note on this clone: The antigen is undetermined.

CD8 cells regarded as naive lacked CD45RO, were positively chosen for CCR7, and omitted terminally differentiated effector memory CD45RA+ cells. The sequenced sample was naive CD8+ T cells sorted from blood. The receptor comes from a young man in good health.

The CDR3 coding sequence is TGTGCCAGCTGGACAGGGGGGATCGGGGAGCTGTTTTTT. Protein product: CASWTGGIGELFF. The rearrangement joins TRBV25-1 to TRBJ2-2; 10 nucleotides agree with TRBD1. The CDR3 is 13 residues long. The trim removed 8 bases at V and 7 bases at J, leaving 4 bases unmatched. CDR1 is MGHDK, CDR2 SYGVNS, per germline.